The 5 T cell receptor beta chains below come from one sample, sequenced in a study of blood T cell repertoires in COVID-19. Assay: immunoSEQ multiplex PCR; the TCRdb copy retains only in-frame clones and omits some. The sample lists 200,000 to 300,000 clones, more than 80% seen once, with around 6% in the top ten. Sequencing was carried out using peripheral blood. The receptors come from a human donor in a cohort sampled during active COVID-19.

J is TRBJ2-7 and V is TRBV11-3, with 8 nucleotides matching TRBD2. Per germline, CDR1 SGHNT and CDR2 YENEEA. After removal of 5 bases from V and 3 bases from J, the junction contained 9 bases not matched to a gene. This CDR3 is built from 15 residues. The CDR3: CASSPSSTSDYEQYF. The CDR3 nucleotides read TGTGCCAGCAGCCCGAGTTCGACTAGCGACTACGAGCAGTACTTC.

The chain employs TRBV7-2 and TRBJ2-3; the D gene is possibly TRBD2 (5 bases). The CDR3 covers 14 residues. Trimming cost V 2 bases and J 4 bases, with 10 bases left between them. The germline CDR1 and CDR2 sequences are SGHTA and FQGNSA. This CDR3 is CASSLSGAADTQYF. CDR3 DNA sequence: TGTGCCAGCAGCTTAAGCGGAGCGGCAGATACGCAGTATTTT. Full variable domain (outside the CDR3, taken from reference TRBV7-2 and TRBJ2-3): GAGVSQSPSNKVTEKGKDVELRCDPISGHTALYWYRQSLGQGLEFLIYFQGNSAPDKSGLPSDRFSAERTGGSVSTLTIQRTQQEDSAVYLCASSLSGAADTQYFGPGTRLTVL.

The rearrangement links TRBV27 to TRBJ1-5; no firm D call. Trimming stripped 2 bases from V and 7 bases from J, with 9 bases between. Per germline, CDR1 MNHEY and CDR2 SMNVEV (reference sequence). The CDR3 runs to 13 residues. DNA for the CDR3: TGTGCCAGCAGTTTAACATTTATCCAGCCCCAGCATTTT. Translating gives CASSLTFIQPQHF.

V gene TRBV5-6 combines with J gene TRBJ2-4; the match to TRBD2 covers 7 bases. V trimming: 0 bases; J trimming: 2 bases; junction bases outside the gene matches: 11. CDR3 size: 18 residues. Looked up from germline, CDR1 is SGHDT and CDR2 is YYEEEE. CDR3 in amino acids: CASSLGYGGSGPKNIQYF. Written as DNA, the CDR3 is TGTGCCAGCAGCTTGGGGTATGGCGGGAGTGGGCCCAAAAACATTCAGTACTTC.

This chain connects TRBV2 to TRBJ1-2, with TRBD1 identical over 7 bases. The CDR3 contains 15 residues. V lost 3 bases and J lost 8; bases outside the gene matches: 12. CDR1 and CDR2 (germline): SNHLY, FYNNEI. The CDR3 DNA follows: TGTGCCAGCAGTGAGGACAGGACTTTCACTATGGGCTACACCTTC. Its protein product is CASSEDRTFTMGYTF.